This T cell receptor beta chain was sequenced during a study of blood T cells in healthy people across ages. A second PCR of about 6 to 11 cycles used a sample-barcoded 5' primer and a J-beta primer mix. Sequencing recovered at least 2.5 million CDR3-containing paired-end reads from each sample. MiXCR, applied by TCRdb to the 5' RACE reads, yields one record per CDR3 protein. This table holds roughly 800,000 distinct CDR3 sequences, under 30% found once. Notes on the study in general: It was not possible, with unsorted PBMCs, to conclusively compare naive and antigen-experienced cells. TCR beta diversity was tightly associated with the proportion of naive T cells.

This clonotype was found once. No antigen is known for it. V was trimmed by 3 bases and J by 3 bases, leaving 17 bases between them. The CDR3 runs 17 residues. The germline gives CDR1 LGHDT, CDR2 YNNKEL (reference sequence). This sample was shared with a second study, whose subject was T cells of mothers and their children. That work adds: Over 9.5 million reads per mother and roughly 3 million per child were obtained.

The chain is built from TRBV3-1 and TRBJ2-2; tentative D call: TRBD1 (6 bases). The sequenced sample consisted of blood. This receptor was identified in a boy between 10 and 17 years old in good health. CDR3 coding DNA: TGTGCCAGCAGCCACTTCAGCGCAGGGGTGGACACCGGGGAGCTGTTTTTT. It codes for CASSHFSAGVDTGELFF.